This T cell receptor (beta chain) originates from a study of cytomegalovirus exposure and HLA in healthy donors. Whole-study findings and limits: In the analysis, some V segments, TRBV6-2 and TRBV6-3 included, were excluded as indistinguishable. Highly shared sequence variants in one cluster were likely a sequencing artifact. It was assumed in the presence/absence analyses that sequencing depth was roughly uniform across donors.

CDR1 is SGHNT and CDR2 is YYREEE in the germline V gene (reference sequence). The CDR3 runs 15 residues. V gave up 1 base and J gave up 8 bases; unmatched junction bases: 7. PCR employed 60 Vbeta and 13 Jbeta primers. Here immunoSEQ multiplex PCR was the method, and the copy in TCRdb shows in-frame clones only, minus some. The table lists around 200,000 clones, approximately 86% of them singletons, with around 0.31% in the top ten. A note on this clone: As yet, its antigen is unknown.

This receptor was taken from a woman aged 25 to 39 in good health and CMV-seronegative. The sample comprised PBMCs. The V call is TRBV5-4, the J call TRBJ1-2; 11 nucleotides align to TRBD1. DNA of the CDR3: TGTGCCAGCAGCTTGCCGGGACAGGGGGATGGAGGCTACACCTTC. Residues: CASSLPGQGDGGYTF.